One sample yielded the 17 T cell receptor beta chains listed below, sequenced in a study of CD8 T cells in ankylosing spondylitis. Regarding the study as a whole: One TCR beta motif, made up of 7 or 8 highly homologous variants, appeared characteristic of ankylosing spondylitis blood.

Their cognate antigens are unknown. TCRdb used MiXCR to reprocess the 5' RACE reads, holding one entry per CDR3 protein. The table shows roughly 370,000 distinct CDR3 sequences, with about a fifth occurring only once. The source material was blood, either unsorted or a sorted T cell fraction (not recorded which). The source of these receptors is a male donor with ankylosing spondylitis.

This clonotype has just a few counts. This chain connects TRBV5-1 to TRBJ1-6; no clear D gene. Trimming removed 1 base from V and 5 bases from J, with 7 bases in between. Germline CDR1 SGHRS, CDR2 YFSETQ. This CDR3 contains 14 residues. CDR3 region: CASSLTGNNSPLHF. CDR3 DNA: TGCGCCAGCAGCTTGACGGGCAATAATTCACCCCTCCACTTT.

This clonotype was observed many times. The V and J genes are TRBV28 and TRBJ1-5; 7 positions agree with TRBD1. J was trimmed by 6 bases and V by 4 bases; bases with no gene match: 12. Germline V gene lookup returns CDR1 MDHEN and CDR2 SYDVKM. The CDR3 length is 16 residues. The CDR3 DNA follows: TGTGCCAGCAGTTGGTTTGGAGGGGGCAACGGTCAGCCCCAGCATTTT. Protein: CASSWFGGGNGQPQHF.

The CDR3 DNA follows: TGTGCCAGCAGCTTAGGCAGGAACCCGGCTAGCACAGATACGCAGTATTTT. It codes for CASSLGRNPASTDTQYF. The rearrangement links TRBV5-5 to TRBJ2-3; unclear D gene. Trimming stripped 2 bases from V and 0 bases from J, with 16 bases between. The CDR3 has 17 amino acids. Germline V lookup: CDR1 SGHKS, CDR2 YYEKEE (reference sequence).

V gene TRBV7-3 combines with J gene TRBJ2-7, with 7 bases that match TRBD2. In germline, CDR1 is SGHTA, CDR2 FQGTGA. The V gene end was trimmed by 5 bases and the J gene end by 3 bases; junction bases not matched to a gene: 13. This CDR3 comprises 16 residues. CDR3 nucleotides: TGTGCCAGCAGCCCAAATGGAGGCGGGAGTATCTACGAGCAGTACTTC. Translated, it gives CASSPNGGGSIYEQYF.

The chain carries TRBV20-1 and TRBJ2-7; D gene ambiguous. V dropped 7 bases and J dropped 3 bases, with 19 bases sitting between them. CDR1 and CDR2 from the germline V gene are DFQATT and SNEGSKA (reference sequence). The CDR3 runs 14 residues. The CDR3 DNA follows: TGCAGTGTAATGACCTACAGTAAGGGCTACGAGCAGTACTTC. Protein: CSVMTYSKGYEQYF.

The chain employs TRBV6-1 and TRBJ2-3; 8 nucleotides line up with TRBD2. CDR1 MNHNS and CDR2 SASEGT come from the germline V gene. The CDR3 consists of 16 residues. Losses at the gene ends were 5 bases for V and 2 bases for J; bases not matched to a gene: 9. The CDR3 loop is CASSRGLEGSTDTQYF. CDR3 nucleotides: TGTGCCAGCAGTAGGGGACTAGAGGGGTCCACAGATACGCAGTATTTT.

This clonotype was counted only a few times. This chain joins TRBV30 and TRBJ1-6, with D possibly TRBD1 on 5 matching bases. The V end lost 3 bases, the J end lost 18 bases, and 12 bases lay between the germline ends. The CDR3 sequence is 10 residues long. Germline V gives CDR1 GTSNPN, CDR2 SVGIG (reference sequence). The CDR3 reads CAWRSWGDHF. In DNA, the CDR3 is TGTGCCTGGAGGTCCTGGGGGGACCACTTT.

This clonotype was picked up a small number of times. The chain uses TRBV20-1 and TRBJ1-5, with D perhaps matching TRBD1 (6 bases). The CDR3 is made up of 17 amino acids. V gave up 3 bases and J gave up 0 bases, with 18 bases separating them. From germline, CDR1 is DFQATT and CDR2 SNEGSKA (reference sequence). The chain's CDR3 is CSASPSGGLYSNQPQHF. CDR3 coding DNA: TGCAGTGCTAGCCCCAGCGGGGGGCTTTATAGCAATCAGCCCCAGCATTTT.

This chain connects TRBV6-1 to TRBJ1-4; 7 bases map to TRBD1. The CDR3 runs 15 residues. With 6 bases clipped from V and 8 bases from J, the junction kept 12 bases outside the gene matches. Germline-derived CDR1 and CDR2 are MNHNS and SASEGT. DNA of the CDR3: TGTGCCAGCAGCCAACAGGGGTCATCGAGAGAAAAACTGTTTTTT. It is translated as CASSQQGSSREKLFF.

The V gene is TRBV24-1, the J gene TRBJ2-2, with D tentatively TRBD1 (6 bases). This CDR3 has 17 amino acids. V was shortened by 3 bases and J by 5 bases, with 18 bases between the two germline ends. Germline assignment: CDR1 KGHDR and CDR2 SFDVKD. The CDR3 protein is CATSDGAGAKRTGELFF. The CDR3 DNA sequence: TGTGCCACCAGTGATGGAGCAGGGGCCAAAAGGACCGGGGAGCTGTTTTTT.

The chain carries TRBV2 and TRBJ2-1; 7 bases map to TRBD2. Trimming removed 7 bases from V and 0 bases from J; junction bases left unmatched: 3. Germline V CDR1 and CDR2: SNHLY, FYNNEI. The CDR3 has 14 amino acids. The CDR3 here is CASIGGSSYNEQFF. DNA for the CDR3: TGTGCCAGCATTGGCGGGAGCTCCTACAATGAGCAGTTCTTC.

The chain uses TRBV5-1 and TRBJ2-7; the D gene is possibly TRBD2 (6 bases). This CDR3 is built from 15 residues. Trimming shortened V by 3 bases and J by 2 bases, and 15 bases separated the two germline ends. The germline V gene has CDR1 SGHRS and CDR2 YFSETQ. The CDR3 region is CASSSSGDLAYEQYF. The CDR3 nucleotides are TGCGCCAGCAGCTCGTCGGGGGACCTCGCCTACGAGCAGTACTTC.

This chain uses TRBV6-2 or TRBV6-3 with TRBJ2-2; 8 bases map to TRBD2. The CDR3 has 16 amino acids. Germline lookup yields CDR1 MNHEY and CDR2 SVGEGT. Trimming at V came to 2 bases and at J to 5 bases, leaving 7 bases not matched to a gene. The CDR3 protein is CASSYPSGWRTGELFF. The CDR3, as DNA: TGTGCCAGCAGTTACCCTAGCGGGTGGCGGACCGGGGAGCTGTTTTTT.

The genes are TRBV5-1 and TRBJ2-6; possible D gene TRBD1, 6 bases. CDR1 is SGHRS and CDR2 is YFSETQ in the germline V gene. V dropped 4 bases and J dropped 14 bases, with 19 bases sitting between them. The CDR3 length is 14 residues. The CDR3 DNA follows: TGCGCCAGCAGCCAAGGACAGTCACCCTACATCCTGACTTTC. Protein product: CASSQGQSPYILTF.

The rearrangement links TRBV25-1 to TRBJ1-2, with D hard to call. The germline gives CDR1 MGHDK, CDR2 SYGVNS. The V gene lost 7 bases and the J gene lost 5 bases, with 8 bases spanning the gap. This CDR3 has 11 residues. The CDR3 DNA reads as TGTGCCAGCAAATCGGTGTATGGCTACACCTTC. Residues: CASKSVYGYTF.

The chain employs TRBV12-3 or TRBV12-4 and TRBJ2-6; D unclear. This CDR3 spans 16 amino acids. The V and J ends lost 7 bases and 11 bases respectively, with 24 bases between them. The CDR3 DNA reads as TGTGCCAGCACCCAATGGAGTTCAGGACCGGGCGACGTCCTGACTTTC. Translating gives CASTQWSSGPGDVLTF.

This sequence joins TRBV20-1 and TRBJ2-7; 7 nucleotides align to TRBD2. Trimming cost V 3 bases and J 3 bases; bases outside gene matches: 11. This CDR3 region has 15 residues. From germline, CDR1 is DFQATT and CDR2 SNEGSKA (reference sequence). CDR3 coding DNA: TGCAGTGCTAGGGCCTGGCGGGAGTCGAGCTACGAGCAGTACTTC. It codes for CSARAWRESSYEQYF.